The rows below give T cell receptor beta chains drawn from one sample of a study of memory CD4+ T cells and cytomegalovirus serostatus. The protocol was immunoSEQ multiplex PCR, while the TCRdb copy is restricted to in-frame clones and leaves out a portion. This table holds 40,000 to 50,000 clones, roughly 78% found once. Sequenced sample: memory CD4+ T cells from blood. Every receptor here comes from an adult in good health and CMV-seronegative. Each CDR3 is given with its conserved first and last residue. The order of the fields is clone size, D gene, J gene, V gene, CDR3 DNA, CDR3 protein. The D gene is left open where the match is weak. A row's size may be missing; if present it is once, few, many or a size class.

size: -; D: TRBD1; J: TRBJ1-4; V: TRBV6-1; DNA: TGTGCCAGCAGTGACTCAGGGGGATATGGTGAAAAACTGTTTTTT; CDR3: CASSDSGGYGEKLFF
size: -; D: TRBD2; J: TRBJ2-3; V: TRBV29-1; DNA: TGCAGCGTTGGGGGGGGGACTAGCTTAACAGATACGCAGTATTTT; CDR3: CSVGGGTSLTDTQYF
size: -; D: -; J: TRBJ1-3; V: TRBV28; DNA: TGTGCCAGCAAGTTCTTAGGTGGGGGAAACACCATATATTTT; CDR3: CASKFLGGGNTIYF
size: -; D: TRBD1; J: TRBJ2-3; V: TRBV11-3; DNA: TGTGCCAGCAGCAGGGGACAGAACACAGATACGCAGTATTTT; CDR3: CASSRGQNTDTQYF
size: -; D: -; J: TRBJ2-5; V: TRBV5-5; DNA: TGTGCCAGCAGCTTAGGCAGGGTCCAAGAGACCCAGTACTTC; CDR3: CASSLGRVQETQYF
size: -; D: -; J: TRBJ1-4; V: TRBV4-3; DNA: TGCGCCAGCAGCCAAGATAGGGGGGCAGCCGGGGGTGAAAAACTGTTTTTT; CDR3: CASSQDRGAAGGEKLFF
size: -; D: -; J: TRBJ2-7; V: TRBV28; DNA: TGTGCCAGCAGTTCCGGACCCTACGAGCAGTACTTC; CDR3: CASSSGPYEQYF
size: -; D: TRBD1; J: TRBJ1-1; V: TRBV19; DNA: TGTGCCAGTAGTATAGCCCAGGGGGCGGTGAACACTGAAGCTTTCTTT; CDR3: CASSIAQGAVNTEAFF
size: -; D: TRBD2; J: TRBJ2-7; V: TRBV18; DNA: TGTGCCAGCTCACCACCGGGGCCTAGCGGATCCTACGAGCAGTACTTC; CDR3: CASSPPGPSGSYEQYF
size: -; D: TRBD2; J: TRBJ2-5; V: TRBV6-6; DNA: TGTGCCAGCAGTTACGGGGCGGGGGGCCAAGAGACCCAGTACTTC; CDR3: CASSYGAGGQETQYF
size: -; D: -; J: TRBJ2-7; V: TRBV19; DNA: TGTGCCTGCCACAGGGAGGGCTGGGGGCAGTACTTC; CDR3: CACHREGWGQYF
size: -; D: TRBD1; J: TRBJ1-5; V: TRBV7-2; DNA: TGTGCCAGCAGCTTAGCAGACAGGGGGAAGCAGCCCCAGCATTTT; CDR3: CASSLADRGKQPQHF
size: -; D: TRBD1; J: TRBJ1-4; V: TRBV18; DNA: TGTGCCAGCTCACGGGGACAGGCTGAAAAACTGTTTTTT; CDR3: CASSRGQAEKLFF
size: -; D: -; J: TRBJ1-5; V: TRBV28; DNA: TGTGCCAGCAGGGGACGGATGGGTGAACAGCCCCAGCATTTT; CDR3: CASRGRMGEQPQHF
size: -; D: TRBD1; J: TRBJ1-2; V: TRBV5-1; DNA: TGCGCCAGCAGCGAACAGGGGGATGGTGGCTACACCTTC; CDR3: CASSEQGDGGYTF
size: -; D: -; J: TRBJ1-3; V: TRBV28; DNA: TGTGCCAGCATCCCCGAGCGACGGATCTCTGGAAACACCATATATTTT; CDR3: CASIPERRISGNTIYF
size: once; D: -; J: TRBJ2-3; V: TRBV5-5; DNA: TGTGCCAGCAGCTTGGAAGGGGCCACTGGTACGCAGTATTTT; CDR3: CASSLEGATGTQYF
size: few; D: -; J: TRBJ2-5; V: TRBV5-1; DNA: TGCGCCAGCAGAGGGGGGCTACCTCAAGAGACCCAGTACTTC; CDR3: CASRGGLPQETQYF
size: -; D: TRBD1; J: TRBJ2-2; V: TRBV5-6; DNA: TGTGCCAGCAGCTTTGGGACAGGTAACACCGGGGAGCTGTTTTTT; CDR3: CASSFGTGNTGELFF
size: once; D: -; J: TRBJ1-2; V: TRBV30; DNA: TGTGCCTGGAAGAAGGGGGGGGCTAACTATGGCTACACCTTC; CDR3: CAWKKGGANYGYTF
size: -; D: TRBD1; J: TRBJ1-2; V: TRBV28; DNA: TGTGCCAGCAGGCTTACCGGGACAGGTCTACCCTGGACCTTC; CDR3: CASRLTGTGLPWTF
size: -; D: -; J: TRBJ1-2; V: TRBV7-8; DNA: TGTGCCAGCAGCCAAGATAGGAGGGCGGGAGGCTACACCTTC; CDR3: CASSQDRRAGGYTF
size: -; D: TRBD1; J: TRBJ2-1; V: TRBV27; DNA: TGTGCCAGCACCACCTTCCGGACAGGGGGCGCTGGTGAGCAGTTCTTC; CDR3: CASTTFRTGGAGEQFF
size: -; D: -; J: TRBJ1-1; V: TRBV21-1; DNA: TGTGCCAGCAGCAAACCCGCAGCCTTGAACACTGAAGCTTTCTTT; CDR3: CASSKPAALNTEAFF
size: -; D: -; J: TRBJ2-5; V: TRBV6-1; DNA: TGTGCCAGCAGTGAAGCGGGAAGTGGACTGAAGACCCAGTACTTC; CDR3: CASSEAGSGLKTQYF
size: -; D: TRBD1; J: TRBJ1-1; V: TRBV6-5; DNA: TGTGCCAGCAGTTTGACAGGGGCGGTGGTCACTGAAGCTTTCTTT; CDR3: CASSLTGAVVTEAFF
size: -; D: TRBD1; J: TRBJ1-6; V: TRBV7-2; DNA: TGTGCCAGCAGCCCGGGGAGGGGGCATTCACCCCTCCACTTT; CDR3: CASSPGRGHSPLHF
size: -; D: -; J: TRBJ1-1; V: TRBV6-6; DNA: TGTGCCAGCAGCCATCCTCAGGGTAGGTCCACTGAAGCTTTCTTT; CDR3: CASSHPQGRSTEAFF
size: -; D: TRBD2; J: TRBJ2-5; V: TRBV28; DNA: TGTGCCTACGGGGGGGCCGAAGAGACCCAGTACTTC; CDR3: CAYGGAEETQYF
size: -; D: TRBD1; J: TRBJ2-2; V: TRBV9; DNA: TGTGCCAGCAGCCTACAGGGGGTCACCGGGGAGCTGTTTTTT; CDR3: CASSLQGVTGELFF
size: -; D: -; J: TRBJ1-6; V: TRBV30; DNA: TGTGCCTACCTAACAGGGCTCTCCTATAATTCACCCCTCCACTTT; CDR3: CAYLTGLSYNSPLHF
size: -; D: TRBD1; J: TRBJ2-2; V: TRBV6-5; DNA: TGTGCCAGCAGGAACAGGGGAAACACCGGGGAGCTGTTTTTT; CDR3: CASRNRGNTGELFF
size: -; D: TRBD1; J: TRBJ2-6; V: TRBV4-3; DNA: TGCGCCAGCAGCCAGGTGCCTCGGGACAGGTACTCTGGGGCCAACGTCCTGACTTTC; CDR3: CASSQVPRDRYSGANVLTF
size: -; D: -; J: TRBJ1-1; V: TRBV6-5; DNA: TGTGCCAGCAGGTCCATCAGGGTCAGTGTTATTGAAGCTTTCTTT; CDR3: CASRSIRVSVIEAFF
size: -; D: -; J: TRBJ2-2; V: TRBV2; DNA: TGTGCCAGCAGTCCTCCAGAAGGCGCGCTGTTTTTT; CDR3: CASSPPEGALFF
size: few; D: -; J: TRBJ2-7; V: TRBV28; DNA: TGTGCCAGCAGTTATAGCAACAGTTACGAGCAGTACTTC; CDR3: CASSYSNSYEQYF
size: -; D: -; J: TRBJ1-2; V: TRBV29-1; DNA: TGCAGCGCTCGGCGGGGGAATGGCTACACCTTC; CDR3: CSARRGNGYTF
size: -; D: -; J: TRBJ1-5; V: TRBV7-9; DNA: TGTGCCAGCAGCTTAGATTCAGGGCTGGGATTGGGCAATCAGCCCCAGCATTTT; CDR3: CASSLDSGLGLGNQPQHF
size: -; D: TRBD1; J: TRBJ1-2; V: TRBV5-4; DNA: TGTGCCAGCAGCTTAATGGGGGACAGGGGTTCAAACTATGGCTACACCTTC; CDR3: CASSLMGDRGSNYGYTF
size: -; D: TRBD1; J: TRBJ2-3; V: TRBV7-2; DNA: TGTGCCAGCAGCTTAGGGGGACAGGGGGCGGGAGATACGCAGTATTTT; CDR3: CASSLGGQGAGDTQYF
size: -; D: -; J: TRBJ1-4; V: TRBV15; DNA: TGTGCCACCAGCAGAGATATAACAGGGACGGATGAAAAACTGTTTTTT; CDR3: CATSRDITGTDEKLFF
size: -; D: -; J: TRBJ1-5; V: TRBV28; DNA: TGTGCCAGCAGTTCAACAGGGTTGCATTTT; CDR3: CASSSTGLHF
size: once; D: -; J: TRBJ2-1; V: TRBV6-1; DNA: TGTGCCAGCAGTGAAGCGGCAACCGCTTGGGTGAATGAGCAGTTCTTC; CDR3: CASSEAATAWVNEQFF
size: -; D: -; J: TRBJ2-7; V: TRBV6-5; DNA: TGTGCCAGCAGTTACGGCGACAGGGAGGAAACCTACGAGCAGTACTTC; CDR3: CASSYGDREETYEQYF
size: -; D: -; J: TRBJ2-5; V: TRBV6-5; DNA: TGTGCCAGCAGCCTCGGGGAGCGGGAGACCCAGTACTTC; CDR3: CASSLGERETQYF
size: few; D: -; J: TRBJ1-4; V: TRBV2; DNA: TGTGCCAGCGGGACAAACCTTGCAACTAATGAAAAACTGTTTTTT; CDR3: CASGTNLATNEKLFF
size: -; D: TRBD1; J: TRBJ1-1; V: TRBV6-1; DNA: TGTGCCAGCACCCAGAGCCGGACAGGGCCCCCTGCTTTCTTT; CDR3: CASTQSRTGPPAFF
size: -; D: -; J: TRBJ1-3; V: TRBV7-2; DNA: TGTGCCAGCAGCTTAGAGGGGGGGACTGGAAACACCATATATTTT; CDR3: CASSLEGGTGNTIYF
size: -; D: TRBD1; J: TRBJ1-1; V: TRBV10-3; DNA: TGTGCCATCAGCCCGGGACAGGGGATCCAAGCTTTCTTT; CDR3: CAISPGQGIQAFF
size: -; D: TRBD1; J: TRBJ1-5; V: TRBV10-3; DNA: TGTGCCATCAGCCCCGGGACAGGGGGCTTTTCAAATCAGCCCCAGCATTTT; CDR3: CAISPGTGGFSNQPQHF
size: -; D: -; J: TRBJ1-1; V: TRBV6-5; DNA: TGTGCCAGCAGACCTATAGGGGACACTGAAGCTTTCTTT; CDR3: CASRPIGDTEAFF